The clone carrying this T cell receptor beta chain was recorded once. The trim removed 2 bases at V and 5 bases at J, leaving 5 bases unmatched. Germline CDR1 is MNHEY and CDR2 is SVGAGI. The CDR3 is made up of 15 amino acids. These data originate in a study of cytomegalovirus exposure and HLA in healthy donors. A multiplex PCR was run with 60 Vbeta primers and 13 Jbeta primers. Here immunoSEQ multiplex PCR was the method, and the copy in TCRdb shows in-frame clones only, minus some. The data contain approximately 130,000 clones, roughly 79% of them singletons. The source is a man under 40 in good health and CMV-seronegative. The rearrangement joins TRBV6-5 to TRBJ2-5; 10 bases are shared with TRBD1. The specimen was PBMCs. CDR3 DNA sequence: TGTGCCAGCAGTTACGTACCGGACAGGGGGGAGACCCAGTACTTC. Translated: CASSYVPDRGETQYF.